The source of this T cell receptor beta chain is a study of cytomegalovirus exposure and HLA in healthy donors. Overall study findings and caveats: Most TCR sequences proved rare, with some public TCRs found in many donors. The authors enumerated under 200 TCR beta chains as linked to cytomegalovirus. The classifier, whose performance was assessed in both the original and validation cohorts, reportedly diagnosed cytomegalovirus status with high specificity and sensitivity.

The CDR3 runs to 16 residues. Germline lookup yields CDR1 SGHAT and CDR2 FQNNGV. Trimming removed 3 bases at V and 3 bases at J, with 16 bases between. Profiled with immunoSEQ multiplex PCR; TCRdb holds only in-frame clones, not every one. The sample includes about 130,000 clones, about 91% seen only once; the top ten take 1.1%. This clone was seen just once. The antigen remains undetermined. V and J are TRBV11-2 and TRBJ2-3, with D unresolved. This TCR was recovered from a woman aged 18-29 years in good health and CMV-seronegative. The specimen was PBMCs. This chain's CDR3 is CASSFRLGIGTDTQYF. The CDR3 nucleotides are TGTGCCAGCAGCTTCCGACTCGGAATCGGGACAGATACGCAGTATTTT.